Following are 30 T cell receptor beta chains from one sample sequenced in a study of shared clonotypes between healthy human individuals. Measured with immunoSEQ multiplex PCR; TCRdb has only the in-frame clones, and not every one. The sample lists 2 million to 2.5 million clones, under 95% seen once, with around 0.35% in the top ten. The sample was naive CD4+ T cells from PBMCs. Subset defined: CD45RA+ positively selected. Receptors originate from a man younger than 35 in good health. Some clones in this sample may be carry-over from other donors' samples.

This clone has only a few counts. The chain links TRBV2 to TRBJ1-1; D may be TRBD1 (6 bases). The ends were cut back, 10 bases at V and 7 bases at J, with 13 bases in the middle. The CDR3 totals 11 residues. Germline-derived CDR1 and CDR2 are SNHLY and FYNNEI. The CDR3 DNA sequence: TGTGCCACCCAGGGGCGAGGTGAAGCTTTCTTT. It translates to CATQGRGEAFF.

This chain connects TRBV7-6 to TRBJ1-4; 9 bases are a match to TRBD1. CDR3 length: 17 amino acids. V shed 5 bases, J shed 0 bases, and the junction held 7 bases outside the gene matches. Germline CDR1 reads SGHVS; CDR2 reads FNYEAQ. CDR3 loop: CASSASRDRATNEKLFF. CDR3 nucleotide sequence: TGTGCCAGCAGCGCATCCCGGGACAGGGCAACTAATGAAAAACTGTTTTTT. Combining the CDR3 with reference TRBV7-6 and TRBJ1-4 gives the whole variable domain GAGVSQSPRYKVTKRGQDVALRCDPISGHVSLYWYRQALGQGPEFLTYFNYEAQQDKSGLPNDRFSAERPEGSISTLTIQRTEQRDSAMYRCASSASRDRATNEKLFFGSGTQLSVL.

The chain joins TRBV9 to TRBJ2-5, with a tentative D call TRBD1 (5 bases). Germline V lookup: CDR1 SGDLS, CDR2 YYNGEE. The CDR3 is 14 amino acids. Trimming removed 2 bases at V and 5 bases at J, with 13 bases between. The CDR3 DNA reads TGTGCCAGCAGCGTTACCCTGTCAGGGGAGACCCAGTACTTC. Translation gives CASSVTLSGETQYF.

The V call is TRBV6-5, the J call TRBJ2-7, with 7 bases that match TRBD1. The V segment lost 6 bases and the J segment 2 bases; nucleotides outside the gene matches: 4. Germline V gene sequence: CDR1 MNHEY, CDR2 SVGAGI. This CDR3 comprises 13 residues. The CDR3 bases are TGTGCCAGCAGCCAGGACAGGACCTACGAGCAGTACTTC. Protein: CASSQDRTYEQYF.

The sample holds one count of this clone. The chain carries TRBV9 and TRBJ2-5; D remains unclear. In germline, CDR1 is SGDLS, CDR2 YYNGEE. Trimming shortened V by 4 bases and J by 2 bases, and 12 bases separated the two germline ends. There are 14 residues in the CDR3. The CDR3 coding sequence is TGTGCCAGCAGCACCACACCTATTCAAGAGACCCAGTACTTC. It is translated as CASSTTPIQETQYF.

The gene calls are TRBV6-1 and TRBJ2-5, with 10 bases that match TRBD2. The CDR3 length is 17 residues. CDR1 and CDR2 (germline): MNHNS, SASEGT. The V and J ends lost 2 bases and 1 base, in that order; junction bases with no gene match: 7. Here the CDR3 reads CASSESGLAALQETQYF. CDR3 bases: TGTGCCAGCAGTGAAAGCGGACTAGCGGCCCTCCAAGAGACCCAGTACTTC.

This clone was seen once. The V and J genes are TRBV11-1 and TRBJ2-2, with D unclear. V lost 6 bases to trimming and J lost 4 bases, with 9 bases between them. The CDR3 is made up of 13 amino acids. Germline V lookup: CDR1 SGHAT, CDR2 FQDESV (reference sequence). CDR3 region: CASRQISTGELFF. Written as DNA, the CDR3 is TGTGCCAGCAGACAAATAAGCACCGGGGAGCTGTTTTTT. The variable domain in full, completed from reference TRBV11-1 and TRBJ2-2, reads EAEVAQSPRYKITEKSQAVAFWCDPISGHATLYWYRQILGQGPELLVQFQDESVVDDSQLPKDRFSAERLKGVDSTLKIQPAELGDSAMYLCASRQISTGELFFGEGSRLTVL.

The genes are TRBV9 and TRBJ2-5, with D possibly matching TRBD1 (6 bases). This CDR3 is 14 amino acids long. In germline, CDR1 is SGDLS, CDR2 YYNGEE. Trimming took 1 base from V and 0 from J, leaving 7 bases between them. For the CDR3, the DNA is TGTGCCAGCAGCGTACAGGGGTACCAAGAGACCCAGTACTTC. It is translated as CASSVQGYQETQYF.

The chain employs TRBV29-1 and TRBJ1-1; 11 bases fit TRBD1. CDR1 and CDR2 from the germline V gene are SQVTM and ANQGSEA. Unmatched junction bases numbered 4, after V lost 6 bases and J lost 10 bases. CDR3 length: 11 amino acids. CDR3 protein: CSVDRGQVAFF. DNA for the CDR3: TGCAGCGTGGACAGGGGGCAAGTAGCTTTCTTT.

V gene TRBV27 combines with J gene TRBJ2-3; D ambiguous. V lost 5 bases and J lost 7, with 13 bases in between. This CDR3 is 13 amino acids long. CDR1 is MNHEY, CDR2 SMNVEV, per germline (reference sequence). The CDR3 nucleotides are TGTGCCAGCAGTACCCCAAGCCACAATACGCAGTATTTT. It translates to CASSTPSHNTQYF.

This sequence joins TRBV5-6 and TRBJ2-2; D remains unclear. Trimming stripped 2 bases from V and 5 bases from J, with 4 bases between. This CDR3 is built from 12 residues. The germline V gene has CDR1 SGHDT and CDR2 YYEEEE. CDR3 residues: CASSFGTGELFF. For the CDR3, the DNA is TGTGCCAGCAGCTTTGGGACCGGGGAGCTGTTTTTT.

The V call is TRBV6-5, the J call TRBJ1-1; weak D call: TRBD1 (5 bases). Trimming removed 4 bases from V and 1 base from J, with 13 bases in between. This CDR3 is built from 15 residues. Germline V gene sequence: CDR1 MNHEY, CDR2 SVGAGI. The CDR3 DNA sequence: TGTGCCAGCAGTTGGTGGGGAGACAGGAACACTGAAGCTTTCTTT. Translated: CASSWWGDRNTEAFF.

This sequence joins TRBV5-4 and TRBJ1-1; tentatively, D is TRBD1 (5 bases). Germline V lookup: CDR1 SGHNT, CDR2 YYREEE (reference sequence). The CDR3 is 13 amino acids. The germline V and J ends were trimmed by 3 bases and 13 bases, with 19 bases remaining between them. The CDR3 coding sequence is TGTGCCAGCAGCTCGCAGGGAGGGGAAGTGGGTTTCTTT. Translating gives CASSSQGGEVGFF.

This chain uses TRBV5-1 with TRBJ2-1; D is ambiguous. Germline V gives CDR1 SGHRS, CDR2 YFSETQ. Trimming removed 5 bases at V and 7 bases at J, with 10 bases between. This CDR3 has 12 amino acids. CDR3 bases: TGCGCCAGCAGGAAACTGGCAAATGAGCAGTTCTTC. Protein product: CASRKLANEQFF.

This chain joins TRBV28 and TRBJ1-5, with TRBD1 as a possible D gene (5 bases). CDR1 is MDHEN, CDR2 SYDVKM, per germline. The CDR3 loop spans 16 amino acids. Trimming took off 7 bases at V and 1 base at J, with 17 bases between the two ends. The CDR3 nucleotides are TGTGCCAGCAACGTTCTAGGGGAGGTCAGCAATCAGCCCCAGCATTTT. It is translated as CASNVLGEVSNQPQHF.

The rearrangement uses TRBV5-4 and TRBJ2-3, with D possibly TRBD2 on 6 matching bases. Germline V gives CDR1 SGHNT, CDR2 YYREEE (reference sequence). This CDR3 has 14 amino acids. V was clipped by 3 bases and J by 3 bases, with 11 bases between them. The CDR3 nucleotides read TGTGCCAGCAGCTCCGGGAGTGGAACAGATACGCAGTATTTT. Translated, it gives CASSSGSGTDTQYF.

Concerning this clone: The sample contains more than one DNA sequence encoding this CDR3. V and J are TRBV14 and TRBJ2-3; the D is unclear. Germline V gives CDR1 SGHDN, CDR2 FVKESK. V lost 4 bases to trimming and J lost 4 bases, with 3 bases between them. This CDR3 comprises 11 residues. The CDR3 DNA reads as TGTGCCAGCAGCCTCGCAGATACGCAGTATTTT. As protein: CASSLADTQYF.

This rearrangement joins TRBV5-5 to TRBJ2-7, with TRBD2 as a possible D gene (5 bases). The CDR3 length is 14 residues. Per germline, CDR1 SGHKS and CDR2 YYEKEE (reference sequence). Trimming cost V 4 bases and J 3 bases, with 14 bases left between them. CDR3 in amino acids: CASSARTSSYEQYF. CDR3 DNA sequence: TGTGCCAGCAGCGCAAGGACTTCAAGCTACGAGCAGTACTTC.

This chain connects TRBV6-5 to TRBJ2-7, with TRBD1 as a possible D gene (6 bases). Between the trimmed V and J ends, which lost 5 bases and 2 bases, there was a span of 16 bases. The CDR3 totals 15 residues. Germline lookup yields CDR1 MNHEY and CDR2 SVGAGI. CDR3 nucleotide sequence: TGTGCCAGCAGTACCCGGGACACCGGAACCTACGAGCAGTACTTC. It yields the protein CASSTRDTGTYEQYF.

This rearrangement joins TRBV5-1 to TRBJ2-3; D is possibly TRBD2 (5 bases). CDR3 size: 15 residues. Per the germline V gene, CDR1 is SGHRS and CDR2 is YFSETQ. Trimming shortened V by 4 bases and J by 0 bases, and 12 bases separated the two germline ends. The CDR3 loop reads CASSTSGTSTDTQYF. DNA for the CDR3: TGCGCCAGCAGCACAAGCGGAACTAGCACAGATACGCAGTATTTT.

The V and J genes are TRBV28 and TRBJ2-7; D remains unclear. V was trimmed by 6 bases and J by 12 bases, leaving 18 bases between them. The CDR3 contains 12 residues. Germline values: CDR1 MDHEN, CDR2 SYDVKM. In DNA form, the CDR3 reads TGTGCCAGCAGCACCAGTGCTCCCCGGCGGTACTTC. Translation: CASSTSAPRRYF.

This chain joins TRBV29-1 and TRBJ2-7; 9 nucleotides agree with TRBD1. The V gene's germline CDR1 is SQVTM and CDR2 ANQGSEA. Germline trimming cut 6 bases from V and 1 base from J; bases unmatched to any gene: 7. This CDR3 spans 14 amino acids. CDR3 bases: TGCAGCGTACACACAGGGGGCGGATCCTACGAGCAGTACTTC. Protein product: CSVHTGGGSYEQYF.

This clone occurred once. The CDR3 nucleotides are TGTGCCAGCAGCTTGGCGGGGTACAGGGAGCAGTACTTC. Its translation is CASSLAGYREQYF. The V and J genes are TRBV5-8 and TRBJ2-7; D is perhaps TRBD1 or TRBD2 (5 bases each). Germline loops: CDR1 SGHTS, CDR2 YDEGEE. The CDR3 is made up of 13 amino acids. V was clipped by 0 bases and J by 7 bases, with 11 bases between them.

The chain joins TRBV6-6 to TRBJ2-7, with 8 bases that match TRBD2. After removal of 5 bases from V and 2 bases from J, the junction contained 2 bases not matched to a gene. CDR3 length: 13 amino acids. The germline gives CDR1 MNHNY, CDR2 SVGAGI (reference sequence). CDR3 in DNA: TGTGCCAGCAGTAAGCGGGAGACCTACGAGCAGTACTTC. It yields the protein CASSKRETYEQYF.

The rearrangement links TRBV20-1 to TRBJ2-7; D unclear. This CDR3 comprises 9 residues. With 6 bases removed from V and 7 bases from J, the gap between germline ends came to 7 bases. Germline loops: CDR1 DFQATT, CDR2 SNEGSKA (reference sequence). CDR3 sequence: CSAQNEQYF. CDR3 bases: TGCAGTGCCCAGAATGAGCAGTACTTC.

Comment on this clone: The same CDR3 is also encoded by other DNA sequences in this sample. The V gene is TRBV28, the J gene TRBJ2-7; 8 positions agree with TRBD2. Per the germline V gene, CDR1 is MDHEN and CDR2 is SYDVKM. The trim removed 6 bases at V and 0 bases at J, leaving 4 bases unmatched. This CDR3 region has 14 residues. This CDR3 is CASSPGGVSYEQYF. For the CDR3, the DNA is TGTGCCAGCAGCCCGGGGGGGGTCTCCTACGAGCAGTACTTC.

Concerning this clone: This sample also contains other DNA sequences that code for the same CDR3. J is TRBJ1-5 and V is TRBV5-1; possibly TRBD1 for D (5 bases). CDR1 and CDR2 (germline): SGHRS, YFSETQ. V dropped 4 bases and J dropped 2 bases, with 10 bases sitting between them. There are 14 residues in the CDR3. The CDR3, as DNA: TGCGCCAGCAGCCCCGGGACGGGCAATCAGCCCCAGCATTTT. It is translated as CASSPGTGNQPQHF. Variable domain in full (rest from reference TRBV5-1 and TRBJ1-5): KAGVTQTPRYLIKTRGQQVTLSCSPISGHRSVSWYQQTPGQGLQFLFEYFSETQRNKGNFPGRFSGRQFSNSRSEMNVSTLELGDSALYLCASSPGTGNQPQHFGDGTRLSIL.

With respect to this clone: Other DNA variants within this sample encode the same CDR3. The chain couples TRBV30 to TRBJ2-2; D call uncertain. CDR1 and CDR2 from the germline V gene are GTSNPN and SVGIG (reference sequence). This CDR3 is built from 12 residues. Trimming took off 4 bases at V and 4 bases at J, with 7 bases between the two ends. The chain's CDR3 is CAWIPPTGELFF. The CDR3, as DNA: TGTGCCTGGATACCCCCCACCGGGGAGCTGTTTTTT. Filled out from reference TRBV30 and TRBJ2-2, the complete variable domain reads SQTIHQWPATLVQPVGSPLSLECTVEGTSNPNLYWYRQAAGRGLQLLFYSVGIGQISSEVPQNLSASRPQDRQFILSSKKLLLSDSGFYLCAWIPPTGELFFGEGSRLTVL.

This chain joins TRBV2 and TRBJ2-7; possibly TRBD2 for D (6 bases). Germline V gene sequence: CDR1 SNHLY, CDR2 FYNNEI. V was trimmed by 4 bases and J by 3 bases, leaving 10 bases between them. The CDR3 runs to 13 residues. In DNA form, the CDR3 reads TGTGCCAGCAGTGGGGGACTTCACTACGAGCAGTACTTC. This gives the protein CASSGGLHYEQYF.

For the CDR3, the DNA is TGTGCCAGCAGCTTAGAAGACAGGGGCTCTGGAAACACCATATATTTT. The encoded protein is CASSLEDRGSGNTIYF. The chain couples TRBV7-9 to TRBJ1-3, with 8 bases that match TRBD1. The CDR3 contains 16 residues. Germline V gene sequence: CDR1 SEHNR, CDR2 FQNEAQ (reference sequence). Trimming cost V 1 base and J 0 bases; bases outside gene matches: 2.